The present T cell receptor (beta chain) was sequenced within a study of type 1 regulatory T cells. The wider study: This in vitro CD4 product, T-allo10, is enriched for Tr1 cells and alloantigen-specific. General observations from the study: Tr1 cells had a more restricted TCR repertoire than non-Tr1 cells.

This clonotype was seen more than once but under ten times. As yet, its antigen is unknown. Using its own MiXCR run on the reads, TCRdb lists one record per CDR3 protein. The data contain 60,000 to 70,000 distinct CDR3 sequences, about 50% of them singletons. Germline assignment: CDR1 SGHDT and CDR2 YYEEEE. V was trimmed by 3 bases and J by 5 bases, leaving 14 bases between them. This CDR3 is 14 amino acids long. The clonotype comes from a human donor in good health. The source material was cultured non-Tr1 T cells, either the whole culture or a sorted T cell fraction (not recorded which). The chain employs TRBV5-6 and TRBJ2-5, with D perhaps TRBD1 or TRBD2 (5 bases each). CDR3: CASSSPGTGETQYF. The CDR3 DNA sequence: TGTGCCAGCAGCTCCCCCGGGACGGGGGAGACCCAGTACTTC.